This T cell receptor (beta chain) was obtained from a study of CD8 T cells in ankylosing spondylitis. Study findings and constraints: Ankylosing spondylitis blood seemed to carry a telltale TCR beta motif made of several highly homologous variants.

Comments on this clonotype: Its antigen remains unknown.

TCRdb itself ran the 5' RACE reads through MiXCR, one entry per CDR3 protein. The table shows hundreds of thousands of distinct CDR3 sequences, with approximately 8.4% occurring only once. Trimming cost V 3 bases and J 0 bases; bases outside gene matches: 2. CDR3 length equals 14 residues. Germline CDR1 MNHEY, CDR2 SMNVEV (reference sequence). Sequenced input: blood, either unsorted or a sorted T cell fraction (not recorded which). The rearrangement links TRBV27 to TRBJ2-7; 7 positions match TRBD1. This TCR derives from a female donor with ankylosing spondylitis or in good health (not recorded which). The CDR3 is CASSFGTDSYEQYF. CDR3 coding DNA: TGTGCCAGCAGTTTTGGGACAGACTCCTACGAGCAGTACTTC.